Sequencing of this T cell receptor beta chain was carried out in a study of response to subunit inactivated influenza vaccine. Notes on the study in general: The study's authors posited that every seasonal influenza vaccination enlists few new T cells.

On this clonotype itself: Its target is unknown.

In TCRdb, the RT-PCR reads were re-called with MiXCR into one record per CDR3 protein. Of approximately 200,000 distinct CDR3 sequences listed, about 15% are singletons. The germline V and J ends were trimmed by 5 bases and 2 bases, with 10 bases remaining between them. The germline gives CDR1 MDHEN, CDR2 SYDVKM. The CDR3 loop spans 13 amino acids. This chain links TRBV28 with TRBJ2-7; TRBD1 is a possible D gene (6 bases). This receptor was obtained from a man aged 50 to 60 who received an inactivated influenza vaccine. The material sequenced was CD8+ T cells sorted from PBMCs, taken around 5 days after vaccination. The CDR3 protein is CASSETGPYEQYF. The CDR3 DNA reads TGTGCCAGCAGTGAGACAGGACCCTACGAGCAGTACTTC.